The clone carrying this TCR beta chain was seen at least ten times. V lost 2 bases and J lost 3, with 15 bases in between. CDR3 size: 16 residues. From germline, CDR1 is ENHRY and CDR2 SYGVKD. This specimen belongs to a study of response to subunit inactivated influenza vaccine. MiXCR, run by TCRdb on the RT-PCR reads, gives a single entry per CDR3 protein. Counted here are roughly 760,000 distinct CDR3 sequences, roughly 20% occurring once; the ten biggest clones make up roughly a tenth. This specimen consisted of PBMCs from blood, obtained more than 4 days after vaccination. This chain joins TRBV10-3 and TRBJ2-3; D remains ambiguous. This clonotype was sampled from a man aged 50-60 years who received an inactivated influenza vaccine. CDR3 DNA: TGTGCCATCAGTGAGCTGCTCCTAGTGGGAACAGATACGCAGTATTTT. As protein: CAISELLLVGTDTQYF.